There are many counts of the clone carrying this TCR beta chain. The antigen is not known. The library protocol tagged individual cDNA molecules with unique molecular identifiers. MiXCR, applied by TCRdb to the 5' RACE reads, yields one record per CDR3 protein. The sample carries just over 70,000 distinct CDR3 sequences, approximately 12% recorded once. These data originate in a study of early T cells in non-severe SARS-CoV-2 infection. Study observations and caveats: VDJdb-based annotation leaned toward anti-spike CD8 responses and missed private and CD4 specificities.

This receptor was identified in an adult who was a healthcare worker with PCR-confirmed SARS-CoV-2 infection or an uninfected control (not recorded which). Sequencing was done on a sample of whole blood.

The CDR3 bases are TGCAGCGTTGGGGGACAGGGGCTGGACAATCAGCCCCAGCATTTT. Amino acid sequence: CSVGGQGLDNQPQHF. The genes are TRBV29-1 and TRBJ1-5; 10 positions agree with TRBD1. This CDR3 is 15 amino acids long. Trimming took 4 bases from V and 3 from J; bases not matched to a gene: 6. Germline CDR1 reads SQVTM; CDR2 reads ANQGSEA.